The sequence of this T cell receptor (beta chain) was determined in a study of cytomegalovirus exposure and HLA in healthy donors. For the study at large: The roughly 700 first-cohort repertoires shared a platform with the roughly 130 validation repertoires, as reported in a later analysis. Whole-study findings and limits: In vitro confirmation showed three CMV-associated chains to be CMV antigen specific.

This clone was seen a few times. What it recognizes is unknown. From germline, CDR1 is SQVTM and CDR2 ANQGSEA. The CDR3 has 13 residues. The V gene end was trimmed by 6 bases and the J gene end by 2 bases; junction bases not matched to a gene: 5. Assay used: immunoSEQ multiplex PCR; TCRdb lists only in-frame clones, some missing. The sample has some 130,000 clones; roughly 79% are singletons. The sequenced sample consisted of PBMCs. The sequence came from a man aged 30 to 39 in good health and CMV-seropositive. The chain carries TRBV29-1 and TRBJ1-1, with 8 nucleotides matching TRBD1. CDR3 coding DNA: TGCAGCGTCAATACAGGGGGTAACACTGAAGCTTTCTTT. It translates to CSVNTGGNTEAFF.